The next 15 T cell receptor beta chains were all read from a single sample in a study of blood T cell repertoires in COVID-19. Profiled with immunoSEQ multiplex PCR; TCRdb holds only in-frame clones, not every one. The data hold about 140,000 clones, with 84% observed a single time. Sequencing was performed on peripheral blood. These receptors were obtained from a human donor in a cohort sampled during active COVID-19.

This chain joins TRBV6-5 and TRBJ2-7; 10 bases align to TRBD1. The CDR3 totals 14 residues. Germline CDR1 is MNHEY and CDR2 is SVGAGI. Trimming at V came to 2 bases and at J to 3 bases, leaving 1 base not matched to a gene. The CDR3 spells CASSYRDRGYEQYF. DNA of the CDR3: TGTGCCAGCAGTTACCGGGACAGGGGCTACGAGCAGTACTTC.

This clone was seen a few times. CDR3 nucleotides: TGTGCCAGCAGCCCGCGACTAGCGGGGGACCCCTACAATGAGCAGTTCTTC. Protein: CASSPRLAGDPYNEQFF. The chain links TRBV7-9 to TRBJ2-1, with 12 bases identical to TRBD2. There are 17 residues in the CDR3. Germline V CDR1 and CDR2: SEHNR, FQNEAQ (reference sequence). The V gene end was trimmed by 5 bases and the J gene end by 2 bases; junction bases not matched to a gene: 7. Full variable domain (rest looked up from reference TRBV7-9 and TRBJ2-1): DTGVSQNPRHKITKRGQNVTFRCDPISEHNRLYWYRQTLGQGPEFLTYFQNEAQLEKSRLLSDRFSAERPKGSFSTLEIQRTEQGDSAMYLCASSPRLAGDPYNEQFFGPGTRLTVL.

The chain employs TRBV12-3 or TRBV12-4 and TRBJ2-2; D unclear. The CDR3 consists of 13 residues. V lost 7 bases and J 5 bases, leaving 11 bases between the germline ends. CDR3 in DNA: TGTGCCAGCATCGTCCCGGGTACCGGGGAGCTGTTTTTT. It is translated as CASIVPGTGELFF.

This rearrangement joins TRBV3-1 (or the pseudogene TRBV3-2) to TRBJ2-6; no reliable D call. The CDR3 extends over 17 amino acids. Trimming stripped 0 bases from V and 3 bases from J, with 12 bases between. The V gene's germline CDR1 is LGHDT and CDR2 YNNKEL (reference sequence). The CDR3 DNA reads as TGTGCCAGCAGCCAAGATCGGTCCGGGTTTGGGGCCAACGTCCTGACTTTC. Protein product: CASSQDRSGFGANVLTF.

The genes are TRBV7-2 and TRBJ1-3; a weak D match, TRBD1 (5 bases). V was pared by 5 bases and J by 1 base, with 15 bases between. CDR1 and CDR2 from the germline V gene are SGHTA and FQGNSA. This CDR3 spans 16 amino acids. CDR3 loop: CASSPISGGSGNTIYF. Here the CDR3 DNA reads TGTGCCAGCAGCCCTATCTCGGGGGGGTCTGGAAACACCATATATTTT.

This clone occurred once. The chain links TRBV12-3 or TRBV12-4 to TRBJ2-2; D unresolved. The CDR3 is 12 residues long. Trimming took 5 bases from V and 5 from J, leaving 6 bases between them. The DNA for the CDR3 is TGTGCCAGCAGTCGCAGTACCGGGGAGCTGTTTTTT. Amino acids: CASSRSTGELFF.

The chain uses TRBV10-3 and TRBJ2-3; 11 bases agree with TRBD2. The CDR3 is 17 amino acids. The V gene's germline CDR1 is ENHRY and CDR2 SYGVKD. V lost 2 bases and J lost 3; bases outside the gene matches: 7. The CDR3 DNA is TGTGCCATCAGTGAGATTATGACTAGCGGGGAAACAGATACGCAGTATTTT. Translating it yields CAISEIMTSGETDTQYF.

The chain joins TRBV24-1 to TRBJ2-7; D not resolved. The length of the CDR3 is 15 residues. With 2 bases removed from V and 0 bases from J, the gap between germline ends came to 10 bases. The germline V gene has CDR1 KGHDR and CDR2 SFDVKD. In DNA form, the CDR3 reads TGTGCCACCAGTGATTCCCGAGAACCCTCCTACGAGCAGTACTTC. Protein: CATSDSREPSYEQYF.

This chain connects TRBV27 to TRBJ1-2; D possibly corresponds to TRBD1 (5 bases). Germline V CDR1 and CDR2: MNHEY, SMNVEV (reference sequence). The CDR3 is 13 amino acids. Trimming took 0 bases from V and 8 from J, leaving 10 bases between them. The CDR3 region has the DNA TGTGCCAGCAGTTTATCAGGGGCTCAAGGCTACACCTTC. Translated, it gives CASSLSGAQGYTF.

The J gene is TRBJ1-2, the V gene TRBV29-1, with 8 bases identical to TRBD1. Germline CDR1 SQVTM, CDR2 ANQGSEA. The CDR3 runs to 16 residues. The ends lost 5 bases at V and 2 bases at J; junction bases unmatched: 13. CDR3 sequence: CSVWFIVGQANYGYTF. In nucleotides, the CDR3 is TGCAGCGTTTGGTTTATTGTGGGACAGGCAAACTATGGCTACACCTTC.

V gene TRBV18 combines with J gene TRBJ2-7; the D gene is possibly TRBD1 (7 bases). The CDR3 extends over 18 amino acids. The germline V gene encodes CDR1 KGHSH and CDR2 LQKENI. V lost 5 bases, J lost 2 bases, and 25 bases lay in between. The CDR3 nucleotides read TGTGCCAGCTCATCACAAAGACGAGGGGCAGGGGGGACCTACGAGCAGTACTTC. Protein sequence: CASSSQRRGAGGTYEQYF.

The chain links TRBV6-5 to TRBJ1-3, with TRBD1 as a possible D gene (5 bases). Trimming shortened V by 4 bases and J by 0 bases, and 10 bases separated the two germline ends. Per germline, CDR1 MNHEY and CDR2 SVGAGI. The CDR3 has 15 amino acids. CDR3 DNA: TGTGCCAGCAGTTCAACAGGAAGCTCTGGAAACACCATATATTTT. Its translation: CASSSTGSSGNTIYF.

The V call is TRBV6-1, the J call TRBJ2-1, with D uncertain. Trimming removed 2 bases at V and 5 bases at J, with 7 bases between. The CDR3 loop spans 13 amino acids. CDR1 MNHNS and CDR2 SASEGT come from the germline V gene. The DNA of the CDR3 is TGTGCCAGCAGTGAACGACAAAACAATGAGCAGTTCTTC. Translation: CASSERQNNEQFF.

The CDR3 loop is CASSLWGTEDTQYF. The CDR3 nucleotides are TGTGCCAGCAGCTTGTGGGGCACGGAAGATACGCAGTATTTT. This chain uses TRBV5-5 with TRBJ2-3; tentatively, D is TRBD1 (5 bases). The germline V and J ends were trimmed by 1 base and 5 bases, with 11 bases remaining between them. Per germline, CDR1 SGHKS and CDR2 YYEKEE (reference sequence). The CDR3 contains 14 residues.

V usage is TRBV20-1 and J usage is TRBJ1-1, with D hard to call. There are 11 residues in the CDR3. The germline gives CDR1 DFQATT, CDR2 SNEGSKA (reference sequence). Trimming removed 4 bases from V and 1 base from J, with 4 bases in between. The CDR3 bases are TGCAGTGCTATCGGGAACACTGAAGCTTTCTTT. This codes for CSAIGNTEAFF.